This T cell receptor beta chain was documented in a study of T-cell memory formation after mild COVID-19. Looking at the study overall: The two donors had largely donor-specific TCR clusters.

This clonotype was recorded a few times. Trimming removed 6 bases at V and 9 bases at J, with 20 bases between. CDR3 size: 14 residues. A 5'RACE reaction primed in the constant segment made cDNA libraries of TCR alpha and TCR beta, and these carried sample barcodes and UMIs. TCRdb passed the 5' RACE reads through MiXCR, listing each CDR3 protein once. Among 250,000 to 300,000 distinct CDR3 sequences listed, 15% to 20% were seen once. The clonotype comes from a man between 18 and 35 years old who had mild COVID-19 (a few samples of this study predate the infection). Cell type and time point are not known. The chain carries TRBV12-3 or TRBV12-4 and TRBJ1-2; D is ambiguous. Sequenced: PBMCs or a T cell subset sorted from them (not recorded which). Here the CDR3 reads CASSPSWGSGSYTF. CDR3 nucleotide sequence: TGTGCCAGCAGCCCCTCATGGGGTTCAGGTAGCTACACCTTC.